Listed here are 2 T cell receptor beta chains from one sample, sequenced in a study of metastatic and nonmetastatic thyroid tumors. All patients reached thyroid surgery having received no treatment beforehand. TCRdb reanalyzed the PCR reads with MiXCR. Of fewer than 7,500 clones in the sample, under 20% were seen once. Sequenced: adjacent normal tissue. All receptors derive from a male donor with papillary thyroid cancer or a benign thyroid nodule (not recorded which). Some clones in this sample may be carry-over from other donors' samples.

Only a few counts were recorded for this clone. The chain joins TRBV28 to TRBJ2-7; D assignment may be TRBD1 or TRBD2 (5 bases each). V lost 8 bases, J lost 0 bases, and 17 bases lay in between. This CDR3 is built from 15 residues. CDR1 and CDR2 (germline): MDHEN, SYDVKM. CDR3 sequence reads: CASSPPGPSSYEQYV. CDR3 sequence (DNA): TGTGCCAGCTCCCCTCCGGGACCAAGCTCCTACGAGCAGTACGTC.

The chain couples TRBV6-1 to TRBJ2-1, with a tentative D call TRBD2 (6 bases). This CDR3 comprises 16 residues. The germline V and J ends were trimmed by 8 bases and 6 bases, with 23 bases remaining between them. Germline CDR1 is MNHNS and CDR2 is SASEGT. CDR3 in amino acids: CASRGFGLAGSNEQFF. DNA of the CDR3: TGTGCCAGCCGGGGGTTCGGACTCGCGGGGAGCAATGAGCAGTTCTTC.